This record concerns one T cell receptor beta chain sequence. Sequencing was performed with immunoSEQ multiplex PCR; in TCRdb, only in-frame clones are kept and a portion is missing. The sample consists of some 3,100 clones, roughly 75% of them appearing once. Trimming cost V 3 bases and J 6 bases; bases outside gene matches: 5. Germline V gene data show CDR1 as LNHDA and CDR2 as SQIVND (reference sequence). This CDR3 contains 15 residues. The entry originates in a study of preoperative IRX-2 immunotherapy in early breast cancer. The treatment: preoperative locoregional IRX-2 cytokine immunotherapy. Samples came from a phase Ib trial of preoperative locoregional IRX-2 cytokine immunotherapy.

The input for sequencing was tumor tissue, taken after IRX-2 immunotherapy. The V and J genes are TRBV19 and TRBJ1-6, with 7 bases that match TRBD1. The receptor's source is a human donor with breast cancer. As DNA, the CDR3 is TGTGCCAGTAGTATTAGGGACAGTATTAATTCACCCCTCCACTTT. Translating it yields CASSIRDSINSPLHF. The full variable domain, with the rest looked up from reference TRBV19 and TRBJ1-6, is DGGITQSPKYLFRKEGQNVTLSCEQNLNHDAMYWYRQDPGQGLRLIYYSQIVNDFQKGDIAEGYSVSREKKESFPLTVTSAQKNPTAFYLCASSIRDSINSPLHFGNGTRLTVT.